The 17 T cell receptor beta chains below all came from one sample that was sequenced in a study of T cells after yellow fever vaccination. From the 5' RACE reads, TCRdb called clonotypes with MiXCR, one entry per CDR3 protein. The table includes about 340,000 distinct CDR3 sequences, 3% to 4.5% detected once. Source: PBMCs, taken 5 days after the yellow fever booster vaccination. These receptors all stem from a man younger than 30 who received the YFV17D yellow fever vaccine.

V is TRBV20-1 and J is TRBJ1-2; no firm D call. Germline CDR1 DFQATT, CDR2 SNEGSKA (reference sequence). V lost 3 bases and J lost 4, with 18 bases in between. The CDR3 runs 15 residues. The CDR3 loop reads CSASVGGVIGYGYTF. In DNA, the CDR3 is TGCAGTGCTAGTGTAGGCGGCGTAATTGGCTATGGCTACACCTTC.

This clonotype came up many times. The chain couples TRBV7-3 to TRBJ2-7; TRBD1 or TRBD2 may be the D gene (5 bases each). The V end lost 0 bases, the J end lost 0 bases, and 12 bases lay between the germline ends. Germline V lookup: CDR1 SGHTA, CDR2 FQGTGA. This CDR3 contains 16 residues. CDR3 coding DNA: TGTGCCAGCAGCTTAACGCCGGGACGCAACTCCTACGAGCAGTACTTC. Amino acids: CASSLTPGRNSYEQYF.

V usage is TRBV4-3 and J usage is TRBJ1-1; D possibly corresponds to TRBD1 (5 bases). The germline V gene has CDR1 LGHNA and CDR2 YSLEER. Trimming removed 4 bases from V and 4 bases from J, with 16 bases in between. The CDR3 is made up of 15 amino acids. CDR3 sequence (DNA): TGCGCCAGCAGCCCTGGGCGGGGGGTCGGCACTGAAGCTTTCTTT. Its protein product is CASSPGRGVGTEAFF.

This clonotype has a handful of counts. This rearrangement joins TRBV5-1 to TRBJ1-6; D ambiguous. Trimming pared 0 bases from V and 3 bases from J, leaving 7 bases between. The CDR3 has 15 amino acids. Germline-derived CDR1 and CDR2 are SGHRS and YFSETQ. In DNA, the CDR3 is TGCGCCAGCAGCTTGGTCCAGCACTATAATTCACCCCTCCACTTT. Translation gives CASSLVQHYNSPLHF.

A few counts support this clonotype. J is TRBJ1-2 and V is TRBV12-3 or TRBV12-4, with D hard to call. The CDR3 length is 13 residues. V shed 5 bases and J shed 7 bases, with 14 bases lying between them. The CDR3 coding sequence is TGTGCCAGCAGTCCCTCAACGGGAATTGGCTACACCTTC. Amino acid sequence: CASSPSTGIGYTF.

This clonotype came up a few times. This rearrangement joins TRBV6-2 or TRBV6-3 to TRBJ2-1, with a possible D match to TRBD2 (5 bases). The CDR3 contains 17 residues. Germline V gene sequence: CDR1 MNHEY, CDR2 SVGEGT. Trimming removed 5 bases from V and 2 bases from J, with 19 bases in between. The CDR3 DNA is TGTGCCAGCAGTAAACGCCGCGGGCCTTGGACCTACAATGAGCAGTTCTTC. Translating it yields CASSKRRGPWTYNEQFF.

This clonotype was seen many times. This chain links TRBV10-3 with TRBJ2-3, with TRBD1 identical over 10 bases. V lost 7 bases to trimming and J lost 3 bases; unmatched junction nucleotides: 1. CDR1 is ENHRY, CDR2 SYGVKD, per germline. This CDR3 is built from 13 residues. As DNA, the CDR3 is TGTGCCATCATGGGACAGGGGACAGATACGCAGTATTTT. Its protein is CAIMGQGTDTQYF.

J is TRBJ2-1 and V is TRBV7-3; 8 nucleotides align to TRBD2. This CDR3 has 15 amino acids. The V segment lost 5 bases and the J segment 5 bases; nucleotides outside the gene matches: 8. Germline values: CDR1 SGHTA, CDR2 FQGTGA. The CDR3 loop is CASSASGGWNNEQFF. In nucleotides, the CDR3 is TGTGCCAGCAGCGCGAGCGGGGGTTGGAACAATGAGCAGTTCTTC.

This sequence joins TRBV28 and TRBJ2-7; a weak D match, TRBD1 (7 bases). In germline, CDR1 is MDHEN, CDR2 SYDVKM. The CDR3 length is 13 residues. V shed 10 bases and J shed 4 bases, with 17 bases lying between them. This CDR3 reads CATQAGQSYEQYV. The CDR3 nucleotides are TGTGCCACCCAGGCGGGACAGTCATACGAGCAGTACGTC.

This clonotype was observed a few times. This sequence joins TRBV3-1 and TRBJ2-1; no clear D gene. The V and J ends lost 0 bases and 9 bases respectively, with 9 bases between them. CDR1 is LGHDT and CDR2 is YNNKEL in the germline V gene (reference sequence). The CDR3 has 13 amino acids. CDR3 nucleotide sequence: TGTGCCAGCAGCCAAGATCGGCCGAGTGAGCAGTTCTTC. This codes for CASSQDRPSEQFF.

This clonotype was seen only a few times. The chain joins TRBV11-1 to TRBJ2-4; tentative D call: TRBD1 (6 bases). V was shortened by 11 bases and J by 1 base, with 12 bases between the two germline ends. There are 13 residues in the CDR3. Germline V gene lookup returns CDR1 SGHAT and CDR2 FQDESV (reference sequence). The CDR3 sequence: CALLRGAKNIQYF. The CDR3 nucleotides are TGTGCCCTCCTTAGGGGGGCCAAAAACATTCAGTACTTC.

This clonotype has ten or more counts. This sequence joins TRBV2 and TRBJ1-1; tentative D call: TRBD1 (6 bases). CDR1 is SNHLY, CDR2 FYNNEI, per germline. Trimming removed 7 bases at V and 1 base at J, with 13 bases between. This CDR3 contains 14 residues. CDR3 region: CASTRGGGNTEAFF. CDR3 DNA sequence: TGTGCCAGCACCCGGGGGGGCGGGAACACTGAAGCTTTCTTT.

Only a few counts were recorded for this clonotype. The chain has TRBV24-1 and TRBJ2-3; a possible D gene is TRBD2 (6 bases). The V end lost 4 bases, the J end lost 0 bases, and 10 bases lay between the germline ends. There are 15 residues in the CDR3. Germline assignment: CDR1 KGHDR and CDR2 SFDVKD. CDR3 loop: CATSEAGPSTDTQYF. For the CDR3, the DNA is TGTGCCACCAGTGAGGCGGGACCGAGCACAGATACGCAGTATTTT.

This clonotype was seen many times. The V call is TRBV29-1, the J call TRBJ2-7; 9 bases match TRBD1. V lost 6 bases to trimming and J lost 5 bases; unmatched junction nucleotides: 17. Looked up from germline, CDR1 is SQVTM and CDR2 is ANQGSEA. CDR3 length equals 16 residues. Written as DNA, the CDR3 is TGCAGCGTCCAGACAGGGGGAACGTATCCCAGTGACGAGCAGTACTTC. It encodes CSVQTGGTYPSDEQYF.

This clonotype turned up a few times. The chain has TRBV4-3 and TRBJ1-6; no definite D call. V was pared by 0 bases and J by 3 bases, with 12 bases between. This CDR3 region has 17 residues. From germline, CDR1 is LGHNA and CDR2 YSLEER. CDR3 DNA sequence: TGCGCCAGCAGCCAAGAATCGACTGCCTTCTATAATTCACCCCTCCACTTT. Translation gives CASSQESTAFYNSPLHF.

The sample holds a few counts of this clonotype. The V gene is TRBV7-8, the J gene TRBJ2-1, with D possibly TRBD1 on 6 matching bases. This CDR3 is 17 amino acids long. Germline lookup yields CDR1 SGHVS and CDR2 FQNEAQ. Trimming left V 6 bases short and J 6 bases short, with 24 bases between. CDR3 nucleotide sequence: TGTGCCAGCAGATTCACTCGAGGCAGGCCAGGGGTCAATGAGCAGTTCTTC. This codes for CASRFTRGRPGVNEQFF.

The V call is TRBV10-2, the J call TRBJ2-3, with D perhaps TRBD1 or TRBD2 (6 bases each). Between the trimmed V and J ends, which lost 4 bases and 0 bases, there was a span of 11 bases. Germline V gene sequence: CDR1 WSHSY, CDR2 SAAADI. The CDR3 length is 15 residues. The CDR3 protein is CASSGGALSTDTQYF. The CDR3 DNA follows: TGCGCCAGCAGTGGGGGGGCACTAAGCACAGATACGCAGTATTTT.